Presented here are 22 T cell receptor beta chains from one specimen sequenced in a study of blood T cell repertoires in COVID-19. The data were produced by immunoSEQ multiplex PCR, yet TCRdb's version contains in-frame clones alone and is incomplete. Among around 170,000 clones listed, 86% were seen once. Sequencing was performed on peripheral blood. Receptor source: a woman in her seventies with acute or convalescent COVID-19.

The chain combines TRBV6-5 with TRBJ1-2; D might be TRBD1 (5 bases). CDR1 and CDR2 (germline): MNHEY, SVGAGI. V lost 10 bases and J 5 bases, leaving 23 bases between the germline ends. The CDR3 loop spans 15 amino acids. The CDR3 coding sequence is TGTGCCACCTACCACCTTCGGGGGACTGGTTATGGCTACACCTTC. Protein product: CATYHLRGTGYGYTF.

V gene TRBV14 combines with J gene TRBJ2-1; 13 bases match TRBD2. Germline trimming cut 7 bases from V and 8 bases from J; bases unmatched to any gene: 11. CDR1 SGHDN and CDR2 FVKESK come from the germline V gene. The CDR3 covers 16 residues. The CDR3 coding sequence is TGTGCCAGCACTTCGTCCGGGACTAGCGGGATATATGAGCAGTTCTTC. This sequence encodes CASTSSGTSGIYEQFF.

The J gene is TRBJ2-1, the V gene TRBV10-3; TRBD2 matches at 8 bases. The germline gives CDR1 ENHRY, CDR2 SYGVKD. CDR3 size: 17 residues. V dropped 3 bases and J dropped 2; count of bases not matched to a gene: 9. CDR3 sequence: CAISDPRAGGPYNEQFF. The CDR3 bases are TGTGCCATCAGTGATCCCCGGGCGGGAGGCCCCTACAATGAGCAGTTCTTC.

Concerning this clone itself: This same CDR3 is encoded by further DNA sequences in the sample. The chain has TRBV6-2 or TRBV6-3 and TRBJ1-5; no clear D. CDR3 length: 14 residues. Trimming pared 2 bases from V and 1 base from J, leaving 6 bases between. CDR1 and CDR2 from the germline V gene are MNHEY and SVGEGT. The CDR3 DNA reads TGTGCCAGCAGTTACCGCGGCAGCAATCAGCCCCAGCATTTT. Its translation is CASSYRGSNQPQHF.

This sequence joins TRBV5-1 and TRBJ2-2, with 11 bases lining up with TRBD1. V trimming: 3 bases; J trimming: 7 bases; junction bases outside the gene matches: 5. CDR1 is SGHRS and CDR2 is YFSETQ in the germline V gene. The CDR3 loop spans 15 amino acids. This CDR3 reads CASSSGQGAIGELFF. Here the CDR3 DNA reads TGCGCCAGCAGCTCAGGACAGGGGGCGATCGGGGAGCTGTTTTTT.

The chain employs TRBV9 and TRBJ1-2, with D maybe TRBD1 (5 bases). V was pared by 3 bases and J by 8 bases, with 8 bases between. CDR3 size: 11 residues. The V gene's germline CDR1 is SGDLS and CDR2 YYNGEE. The CDR3 coding sequence is TGTGCCAGCAGCGAGGGGTGGGGCTACACCTTC. Amino acid sequence: CASSEGWGYTF.

This chain uses TRBV7-9 with TRBJ2-2, with D perhaps matching TRBD1 (6 bases). V shed 5 bases and J shed 1 base, with 14 bases lying between them. This CDR3 spans 16 amino acids. CDR1 SEHNR and CDR2 FQNEAQ come from the germline V gene (reference sequence). The CDR3 sequence: CASSPSATGNTGELFF. The CDR3 DNA follows: TGTGCCAGCAGCCCCTCTGCGACAGGGAACACCGGGGAGCTGTTTTTT.

J is TRBJ2-2 and V is TRBV10-3, with 7 positions matching TRBD1. Germline assignment: CDR1 ENHRY and CDR2 SYGVKD. V shed 2 bases, J shed 3 bases, and the junction held 9 bases outside the gene matches. This CDR3 spans 17 amino acids. The CDR3 loop is CAISEPPETGYTGELFF. The CDR3 DNA reads TGTGCCATCAGTGAGCCTCCGGAGACAGGGTACACCGGGGAGCTGTTTTTT.

This rearrangement joins TRBV6-6 to TRBJ1-2, with D maybe TRBD1 (6 bases). Germline values: CDR1 MNHNY, CDR2 SVGAGI (reference sequence). The CDR3 spans 13 residues. Trimming pared 5 bases from V and 7 bases from J, leaving 14 bases between. As DNA, the CDR3 is TGTGCCAGCAGTAGGCAGGGGATCGGTGGCTACACCTTC. This translates into CASSRQGIGGYTF.

The rearrangement uses TRBV3-1 (or the pseudogene TRBV3-2) and TRBJ2-7; 8 bases match TRBD2. The germline gives CDR1 LGHDT, CDR2 YNNKEL (reference sequence). This CDR3 has 15 amino acids. V dropped 3 bases and J dropped 0; count of bases not matched to a gene: 4. DNA for the CDR3: TGTGCCAGCAGCCAGAGACTAGCGAGCTCCTACGAGCAGTACTTC. Protein sequence: CASSQRLASSYEQYF.

V gene TRBV10-3 combines with J gene TRBJ2-5; 9 bases map to TRBD1. This CDR3 comprises 15 residues. With 10 bases clipped from V and 1 base from J, the junction kept 10 bases outside the gene matches. Germline CDR1 reads ENHRY; CDR2 reads SYGVKD. The CDR3 sequence is CATNIQGAVQETQYF. CDR3 nucleotide sequence: TGTGCCACAAATATACAGGGGGCTGTCCAAGAGACCCAGTACTTC.

The V gene is TRBV5-1, the J gene TRBJ2-6; D remains ambiguous. V lost 3 bases and J lost 2, with 6 bases in between. CDR1 SGHRS and CDR2 YFSETQ come from the germline V gene. The CDR3 is 14 residues long. The CDR3 is CASSSSPGANVLTF. The CDR3 nucleotides are TGCGCCAGCAGCTCAAGCCCTGGGGCCAACGTCCTGACTTTC. Supplemented by reference TRBV5-1 and TRBJ2-6, the full variable domain reads KAGVTQTPRYLIKTRGQQVTLSCSPISGHRSVSWYQQTPGQGLQFLFEYFSETQRNKGNFPGRFSGRQFSNSRSEMNVSTLELGDSALYLCASSSSPGANVLTFGAGSRLTVL.

The DNA of the CDR3 is TGTGCCAGCAGCTCCTCCCCCAATCAGCCCCAGCATTTT. Its translation: CASSSSPNQPQHF. V usage is TRBV5-5 and J usage is TRBJ1-5; D is unresolved. V was trimmed by 3 bases and J by 3 bases, leaving 7 bases between them. The CDR3 contains 13 residues. From germline, CDR1 is SGHKS and CDR2 YYEKEE (reference sequence).

V is TRBV27 and J is TRBJ2-5; 12 bases map to TRBD1. The DNA end lines up better with TRBJ2-7; the J call may be wrong. This CDR3 region has 15 residues. From germline, CDR1 is MNHEY and CDR2 SMNVEV (reference sequence). The CDR3 DNA is TGTGCCAGCAGTTTATTTGGGACAGGGGGCGACGAGCAGTACTTC. This encodes CASSLFGTGGDEQYF.

This clone was detected once. The V call is TRBV28, the J call TRBJ2-7, with 12 bases matching TRBD1. Germline V CDR1 and CDR2: MDHEN, SYDVKM. Trimming took 5 bases from V and 5 from J; bases not matched to a gene: 4. The CDR3 covers 14 residues. The CDR3 DNA reads as TGTGCCAGCAGTACCGGGACAGGGGGCAACGAGCAGTACTTC. Translation gives CASSTGTGGNEQYF. Combining the CDR3 with reference TRBV28 and TRBJ2-7 gives the whole variable domain DVKVTQSSRYLVKRTGEKVFLECVQDMDHENMFWYRQDPGLGLRLIYFSYDVKMKEKGDIPEGYSVSREKKERFSLILESASTNQTSMYLCASSTGTGGNEQYFGPGTRLTVT.

This clone was observed a few times. J is TRBJ1-6 and V is TRBV2, with D perhaps TRBD1 (5 bases). The CDR3 runs 12 residues. Germline CDR1 reads SNHLY; CDR2 reads FYNNEI. The CDR3 nucleotides are TGTGCGATACAGGAAATAAATTCACCCCTCCACTTT. This encodes CAIQEINSPLHF. The entire variable domain, with the rest obtained from reference TRBV2 and TRBJ1-6, is as follows: EPEVTQTPSHQVTQMGQEVILRCVPISNHLYFYWYRQILGQKVEFLVSFYNNEISEKSEIFDDQFSVERPDGSNFTLKIRSTKLEDSAMYFCAIQEINSPLHFGNGTRLTVT.

This clone appeared once. The genes are TRBV5-5 and TRBJ1-5; 7 bases fit TRBD1. The CDR3 has 17 residues. Germline loops: CDR1 SGHKS, CDR2 YYEKEE (reference sequence). Unmatched junction bases numbered 12, after V lost 4 bases and J lost 2 bases. In nucleotides, the CDR3 is TGTGCCAGCAGCCCCCGACAGGGTACGGGGGGCAATCAGCCCCAGCATTTT. Translation gives CASSPRQGTGGNQPQHF.

The J gene is TRBJ2-1, the V gene TRBV3-1 (or the pseudogene TRBV3-2); D is perhaps TRBD2 (6 bases). Germline-derived CDR1 and CDR2 are LGHDT and YNNKEL (reference sequence). Between the trimmed V and J ends, which lost 4 bases and 9 bases, there was a span of 19 bases. CDR3 length: 15 residues. The CDR3 DNA sequence: TGTGCCAGCAGCCTGCGACCGGCCCTAGCGAGTGAGCAGTTCTTC. It codes for CASSLRPALASEQFF.

The chain is built from TRBV30 and TRBJ2-3, with 11 bases fitting TRBD2. CDR1 GTSNPN and CDR2 SVGIG come from the germline V gene (reference sequence). J was trimmed by 5 bases and V by 7 bases; bases with no gene match: 8. The CDR3 spans 14 residues. The CDR3 bases are TGTGCCTCTCGACTAGCGGGGTTGTTAGATACGCAGTATTTT. It is translated as CASRLAGLLDTQYF. Based on the CDR3 plus reference TRBV30 and TRBJ2-3, the full variable domain is SQTIHQWPATLVQPVGSPLSLECTVEGTSNPNLYWYRQAAGRGLQLLFYSVGIGQISSEVPQNLSASRPQDRQFILSSKKLLLSDSGFYLCASRLAGLLDTQYFGPGTRLTVL.

J is TRBJ1-2 and V is TRBV27, with 7 bases aligning to TRBD1. Germline V lookup: CDR1 MNHEY, CDR2 SMNVEV (reference sequence). The CDR3 extends over 17 amino acids. Trimming cost V 0 bases and J 7 bases; bases outside gene matches: 14. CDR3 sequence (DNA): TGTGCCAGCAGTTTATCTGGTAGATTGGGAACAGGGGCTGGCTACACCTTC. Protein product: CASSLSGRLGTGAGYTF.

This chain joins TRBV6-1 and TRBJ1-2; TRBD1 matches 8 bases. Germline values: CDR1 MNHNS, CDR2 SASEGT. This CDR3 is built from 13 residues. V lost 2 bases and J lost 8; bases outside the gene matches: 4. This CDR3 reads CASSETGTGGYTF. The CDR3 DNA reads as TGTGCCAGCAGTGAAACCGGGACAGGAGGCTACACCTTC.

The table lists this clone with a count of one. J is TRBJ1-5 and V is TRBV12-3 or TRBV12-4; 7 bases align to TRBD1. CDR3 length: 13 amino acids. V trimming: 5 bases; J trimming: 6 bases; junction bases outside the gene matches: 4. The CDR3 bases are TGTGCCAGCAGTCGACAGGGAGGTCAGCCCCAGCATTTT. This translates into CASSRQGGQPQHF.